Below are 29 T cell receptor beta chains sequenced from a single sample in a study of shared clonotypes between healthy human individuals. Produced via immunoSEQ multiplex PCR; TCRdb's table is partial and in-frame only. The sample has approximately 2.4 million clones, around 95% seen once. Sequenced: naive CD4+ T cells sorted from blood. Subset given: CD45RA+ positively selected. These receptors were collected from a man aged 18 to 29 in good health.

This clone was detected only once. V and J are TRBV6-5 and TRBJ1-1, with TRBD1 identical over 9 bases. Trimming took 6 bases from V and 4 from J; bases not matched to a gene: 6. Germline V gene data show CDR1 as MNHEY and CDR2 as SVGAGI. The CDR3 is made up of 14 amino acids. CDR3 protein: CASRTTGGRTEAFF. The CDR3 bases are TGTGCCAGCAGGACCACAGGGGGCCGCACTGAAGCTTTCTTT.

The CDR3, as DNA: TGTGCCATCAGTGAGTCGGCCCAGGGGAGTTTGGCCAATCAGCCCCAGCATTTT. Its translation: CAISESAQGSLANQPQHF. This chain joins TRBV10-3 and TRBJ1-5; D possibly corresponds to TRBD1 (6 bases). The germline CDR1 and CDR2 sequences are ENHRY and SYGVKD. The CDR3 is 18 residues long. The germline V and J ends were trimmed by 0 bases and 3 bases, with 18 bases remaining between them.

This chain joins TRBV10-3 and TRBJ1-1, with 10 bases matching TRBD1. The CDR3 contains 13 residues. The trim removed 3 bases at V and 10 bases at J, leaving 5 bases unmatched. Looked up from germline, CDR1 is ENHRY and CDR2 is SYGVKD. CDR3 sequence reads: CAISDRQGATAFF. DNA for the CDR3: TGTGCCATCAGTGACCGACAGGGGGCGACAGCTTTCTTT.

The rearrangement uses TRBV7-8 and TRBJ2-3, with D possibly being TRBD1 (6 bases). This CDR3 comprises 16 residues. In germline, CDR1 is SGHVS, CDR2 FQNEAQ. The V end was cut by 1 base, the J end by 0 bases, with 11 bases between. The DNA for the CDR3 is TGTGCCAGCAGCTTAGGAGGGGGATCTAGCACAGATACGCAGTATTTT. It encodes CASSLGGGSSTDTQYF.

This chain connects TRBV21-1 to TRBJ2-7; TRBD1, the table's D call, lacks a check against the DNA. TRBV21-1 is annotated as a pseudogene. The CDR3 loop spans 13 amino acids. CDR3 nucleotides: TGTGCCAGCCGGGACAGGGGCTCCTACGAGCAGTACTTC. It specifies CASRDRGSYEQYF.

The chain combines TRBV28 with TRBJ1-4; possibly TRBD1 for D (5 bases). Germline V gene sequence: CDR1 MDHEN, CDR2 SYDVKM. Trimming stripped 2 bases from V and 4 bases from J, with 11 bases between. The CDR3 sequence is 15 residues long. The CDR3 DNA follows: TGTGCCAGCAGTTTAGGGGCTTTGGGTAATGAAAAACTGTTTTTT. Encoded protein: CASSLGALGNEKLFF.

For this clone: At the DNA level, this CDR3 is encoded by other sequences in the same sample as well. CDR3 coding DNA: TGCGCCAGCAGCTTGGCCCGGGGGACCGGGGAGCTGTTTTTT. As protein: CASSLARGTGELFF. The V call is TRBV5-1, the J call TRBJ2-2; weak D call: TRBD2 (6 bases). CDR3 length: 14 amino acids. Per the germline V gene, CDR1 is SGHRS and CDR2 is YFSETQ. Trimming stripped 0 bases from V and 5 bases from J, with 8 bases between.

This chain joins TRBV5-4 and TRBJ2-3, with D possibly matching TRBD2 (7 bases). Looked up from germline, CDR1 is SGHNT and CDR2 is YYREEE (reference sequence). V lost 4 bases, J lost 6 bases, and 18 bases lay in between. CDR3 size: 15 residues. The DNA of the CDR3 is TGTGCCAGCAGCAGGGGGGGGACCAACAAGGATACGCAGTATTTT. Translating it yields CASSRGGTNKDTQYF.

The chain is built from TRBV9 and TRBJ2-7; no clear D gene. With 3 bases removed from V and 3 bases from J, the gap between germline ends came to 13 bases. The CDR3 totals 14 residues. CDR1 and CDR2 from the germline V gene are SGDLS and YYNGEE. The DNA of the CDR3 is TGTGCCAGCAGCGAGGGTAGACATTTCTACGAGCAGTACTTC. It is translated as CASSEGRHFYEQYF.

The V and J genes are TRBV27 and TRBJ1-5; D remains ambiguous. Germline V lookup: CDR1 MNHEY, CDR2 SMNVEV (reference sequence). The ends were cut back, 5 bases at V and 4 bases at J, with 12 bases in the middle. The CDR3 consists of 14 residues. CDR3: CASSPTRANQPQHF. CDR3 nucleotide sequence: TGTGCCAGCAGTCCTACTAGGGCGAATCAGCCCCAGCATTTT.

The V and J genes are TRBV28 and TRBJ1-5; the D is unclear. The germline CDR1 and CDR2 sequences are MDHEN and SYDVKM. There are 13 residues in the CDR3. V lost 2 bases and J 4 bases, leaving 6 bases between the germline ends. CDR3: CASSLIINQPQHF. The CDR3 region has the DNA TGTGCCAGCAGTTTAATAATTAATCAGCCCCAGCATTTT.

The CDR3 DNA follows: TGCGCCAGCACCGAACAGGGGAACACTGAAGCTTTCTTT. Its protein is CASTEQGNTEAFF. The chain recombines TRBV5-1 with TRBJ1-1; possibly TRBD1 for D (6 bases). The CDR3 totals 13 residues. Germline V gene lookup returns CDR1 SGHRS and CDR2 YFSETQ. V lost 6 bases and J 1 base, leaving 10 bases between the germline ends. The full variable domain, in which reference TRBV5-1 and TRBJ1-1 provide the parts outside the CDR3, is KAGVTQTPRYLIKTRGQQVTLSCSPISGHRSVSWYQQTPGQGLQFLFEYFSETQRNKGNFPGRFSGRQFSNSRSEMNVSTLELGDSALYLCASTEQGNTEAFFGQGTRLTVV.

The V call is TRBV14, the J call TRBJ1-4, with 8 bases identical to TRBD1. In germline, CDR1 is SGHDN, CDR2 FVKESK. The V gene end was trimmed by 6 bases and the J gene end by 3 bases; junction bases not matched to a gene: 3. This CDR3 spans 14 amino acids. CDR3 DNA sequence: TGTGCCAGCAGTCGACAGGGGCCTAATGAAAAACTGTTTTTT. Protein: CASSRQGPNEKLFF.

This clone was observed once. The V and J genes are TRBV5-4 and TRBJ1-2, with D hard to call. V lost 6 bases and J lost 2, with 11 bases in between. In germline, CDR1 is SGHNT, CDR2 YYREEE (reference sequence). The CDR3 is 13 amino acids. CDR3 sequence (DNA): TGTGCCAGCACGGCCGGGAGGAACTATGGCTACACCTTC. Its protein is CASTAGRNYGYTF.

V usage is TRBV2 and J usage is TRBJ2-7, with D unresolved. Per germline, CDR1 SNHLY and CDR2 FYNNEI. The V and J ends lost 10 bases and 6 bases respectively, with 19 bases between them. The CDR3 runs to 13 residues. Here the CDR3 DNA reads TGTGCCATTAACCCGGCTAAGTCCCCCGAGCAGTACTTC. Translation gives CAINPAKSPEQYF.

V is TRBV6-6 and J is TRBJ2-1; D is unclear. Trimming left V 0 bases short and J 5 bases short, with 11 bases between. CDR1 and CDR2 (germline): MNHNY, SVGAGI (reference sequence). The length of the CDR3 is 15 residues. CDR3 in amino acids: CASSYSLGSDNEQFF. As DNA, the CDR3 is TGTGCCAGCAGTTACTCACTGGGATCTGACAATGAGCAGTTCTTC.

V gene TRBV18 combines with J gene TRBJ2-5; a weak D match, TRBD1 (6 bases). Trimming pared 0 bases from V and 4 bases from J, leaving 15 bases between. CDR1 KGHSH and CDR2 LQKENI come from the germline V gene. The CDR3 is 16 amino acids. DNA for the CDR3: TGTGCCAGCTCACCACCCGACAGGCCCATAACAGAGACCCAGTACTTC. This sequence encodes CASSPPDRPITETQYF.

The rearrangement joins TRBV4-3 to TRBJ1-6; tentatively, D is TRBD1 (6 bases). The CDR3 has 16 amino acids. Trimming took off 0 bases at V and 7 bases at J, with 13 bases between the two ends. The germline V gene encodes CDR1 LGHNA and CDR2 YSLEER. The CDR3 DNA is TGCGCCAGCAGCCAAGAGTGGGGGGCGCGAAATTCACCCCTCCACTTT. Translated, it gives CASSQEWGARNSPLHF.

V usage is TRBV6-1 and J usage is TRBJ1-2; TRBD1 matches 7 bases. The germline CDR1 and CDR2 sequences are MNHNS and SASEGT. Unmatched junction bases numbered 7, after V lost 8 bases and J lost 4 bases. This CDR3 is built from 13 residues. The CDR3, as DNA: TGTGCCAGCCGAAGACAGGGCCTCTATGGCTACACCTTC. The encoded protein is CASRRQGLYGYTF.

The chain recombines TRBV19 with TRBJ1-6, with TRBD1 identical over 7 bases. The CDR3 sequence is 15 residues long. In germline, CDR1 is LNHDA, CDR2 SQIVND (reference sequence). Trimming took 5 bases from V and 6 from J; bases not matched to a gene: 7. This chain's CDR3 is CASSSSAGGNSPLHF. In DNA form, the CDR3 reads TGTGCCAGTAGTTCCTCGGCAGGGGGTAATTCACCCCTCCACTTT.

The rearrangement joins TRBV4-3 to TRBJ1-4, with a possible D match to TRBD1 (6 bases). This CDR3 is 17 amino acids long. The V end was cut by 2 bases, the J end by 6 bases, with 19 bases between. Germline lookup yields CDR1 LGHNA and CDR2 YSLEER. CDR3 sequence: CASSQSGTIRGHEKLFF. The DNA of the CDR3 is TGCGCCAGCAGCCAATCAGGGACGATCAGGGGACATGAAAAACTGTTTTTT.

J is TRBJ2-3 and V is TRBV28; TRBD2 matches 8 bases. CDR3 size: 15 residues. The V gene's germline CDR1 is MDHEN and CDR2 SYDVKM. Losses at the gene ends were 6 bases for V and 3 bases for J; bases not matched to a gene: 8. The CDR3 loop reads CASRAAGTRTDTQYF. DNA of the CDR3: TGTGCCAGCAGGGCAGCCGGGACTAGGACAGATACGCAGTATTTT.

This chain connects TRBV4-1 to TRBJ2-7; D is perhaps TRBD1 (6 bases). This CDR3 is 18 amino acids long. CDR1 and CDR2 from the germline V gene are MGHRA and YSYEKL. V lost 5 bases and J 2 bases, leaving 25 bases between the germline ends. The CDR3 coding sequence is TGCGCCAGCAGCTCAGAGGCGGTGGGGACACGTAAGACCTACGAGCAGTACTTC. Translated: CASSSEAVGTRKTYEQYF.

Concerning this clone: The identical CDR3 is also encoded by other nucleotide sequences in the sample. The chain couples TRBV5-6 to TRBJ2-7, with D unclear. The germline V and J ends were trimmed by 1 base and 4 bases, with 6 bases remaining between them. CDR3 length: 12 amino acids. Germline V gives CDR1 SGHDT, CDR2 YYEEEE. CDR3 DNA: TGTGCCAGCAGCTTGTTGTCTTACGAGCAGTACTTC. Translating it yields CASSLLSYEQYF.

The rearrangement links TRBV18 to TRBJ1-1; 8 bases are shared with TRBD1. The CDR3 extends over 13 amino acids. Germline CDR1 and CDR2: KGHSH and LQKENI. V shed 6 bases, J shed 6 bases, and the junction held 6 bases outside the gene matches. CDR3 residues: CASSWGQEAEAFF. CDR3 nucleotide sequence: TGTGCCAGCTCCTGGGGACAGGAGGCTGAAGCTTTCTTT. The complete variable domain, with remaining parts taken from reference TRBV18 and TRBJ1-1, reads NAGVMQNPRHLVRRRGQEARLRCSPMKGHSHVYWYRQLPEEGLKFMVYLQKENIIDESGMPKERFSAEFPKEGPSILRIQQVVRGDSAAYFCASSWGQEAEAFFGQGTRLTVV.

The chain has TRBV7-8 and TRBJ1-5; TRBD1 is a possible D gene (6 bases). This CDR3 is 15 amino acids long. CDR1 SGHVS and CDR2 FQNEAQ come from the germline V gene. The V gene lost 5 bases and the J gene lost 1 base, with 12 bases spanning the gap. CDR3 coding DNA: TGTGCCAGCAGCACAGGGAGCCGGAGCAATCAGCCCCAGCATTTT. Translation gives CASSTGSRSNQPQHF.

The chain employs TRBV29-1 and TRBJ2-5, with no clear D. Trimming shortened V by 5 bases and J by 5 bases, and 12 bases separated the two germline ends. The CDR3 covers 12 residues. The germline V gene encodes CDR1 SQVTM and CDR2 ANQGSEA. The CDR3 DNA reads as TGCAGCGTTAAAACGACCGGGGAGACCCAGTACTTC. Amino acids: CSVKTTGETQYF.

The CDR3 reads CASSSFLGPNTEAFF. CDR3 bases: TGTGCCAGCAGCTCCTTTCTGGGTCCAAACACTGAAGCTTTCTTT. This rearrangement joins TRBV11-2 to TRBJ1-1; D gene uncertain. V lost 4 bases to trimming and J lost 2 bases, with 14 bases between them. This CDR3 is 15 amino acids long. CDR1 SGHAT and CDR2 FQNNGV come from the germline V gene.

In the case of this clone: This sample includes further DNA sequences coding for the same CDR3. The chain combines TRBV29-1 with TRBJ2-3; D is unclear. V lost 4 bases, J lost 0 bases, and 5 bases lay in between. CDR3 size: 12 residues. The germline gives CDR1 SQVTM, CDR2 ANQGSEA. The CDR3 protein is CSVAVSTDTQYF. The CDR3 bases are TGCAGCGTTGCGGTGAGCACAGATACGCAGTATTTT.